This T cell receptor beta chain was profiled in a study of blood T cell repertoires in COVID-19. Germline CDR1 reads SGHTA; CDR2 reads FQGTGA. The CDR3 totals 16 residues. Using immunoSEQ multiplex PCR, the repertoire was profiled, and TCRdb retains in-frame clones only, with some absent. The table includes more than 45,000 clones, around nine tenths detected once. This clone was seen just once. Relative to the germline gene, one junction end is altered; a read error may explain this. This chain connects TRBV7-3 to TRBJ2-2; the match to TRBD1 covers 8 bases. This receptor was obtained from a man between 60 and 75 years old with active or convalescent COVID-19. Source material: peripheral blood. CDR3 region: CASSLTGGRNTGELFF. CDR3 bases: TGTGCCAGCAGCCTAACAGGGGGTCGGAACACCGGGGAGCTGTTTTTT.